Reported below is one T cell receptor (beta chain). CDR3 length: 13 amino acids. CDR1 is SGHVS and CDR2 is FNYEAQ in the germline V gene. V lost 4 bases and J 6 bases, leaving 13 bases between the germline ends. The data belong to a study of regulatory T cells in long-lasting Graves disease. Regarding time point: persistent/refractory GD, antithyroid drugs over 5 years with positive TRAb. The authors made the TCR library using RNA they extracted from PBMCs. Sequencing libraries for TCR beta were prepared with iRepertoire HTBI primers and Arm-PCR of CDR3 regions. TCRdb called the multiplex PCR reads again in MiXCR, with one record for every CDR3 protein. Counted here are over 250,000 distinct CDR3 sequences, 20% to 25% occurring once; the ten biggest clones make up 56%.

The TCR comes from a female donor with Graves disease. V gene TRBV7-6 combines with J gene TRBJ2-7; D perhaps matches TRBD1 (6 bases). The sample was peripheral blood mononuclear cells (PBMCs), taken when the disease was refractory, from a patient treated with antithyroid drugs. The CDR3 bases are TGTGCCAGCAGCTCGTCACAGGGAACCGAGCAGTACTTC. Its translation is CASSSSQGTEQYF. Combining the CDR3 with reference TRBV7-6 and TRBJ2-7 gives the whole variable domain GAGVSQSPRYKVTKRGQDVALRCDPISGHVSLYWYRQALGQGPEFLTYFNYEAQQDKSGLPNDRFSAERPEGSISTLTIQRTEQRDSAMYRCASSSSQGTEQYFGPGTRLTVT.